This TCR beta chain was sequenced for a study of blood T cell repertoires in COVID-19. The assay was immunoSEQ multiplex PCR, and TCRdb's table has in-frame clones only and misses some. Among 300,000 to 400,000 clones listed, roughly 90% were seen once. Trimming removed 2 bases from V and 14 bases from J; junction bases left unmatched: 6. Germline V lookup: CDR1 LNHDA, CDR2 SQIVND (reference sequence). The CDR3 runs 13 residues. The chain joins TRBV19 to TRBJ1-6, with TRBD1 matching 7 bases. This receptor was taken from a woman younger than 45 with COVID-19, enrolled during active disease. Source material: peripheral blood. This chain's CDR3 is CASSIQGGETLHF. The CDR3 DNA is TGTGCCAGTAGTATACAGGGGGGAGAAACCCTCCACTTT.